This T cell receptor (beta chain) comes out of a study of beta chain features in type 1 diabetes (dated by TCRdb to the late 2010s). In terms of the full investigation: Mean age, gender distribution, total cell number and subset yield did not differ between patients and healthy donors. A total of around 110,000,000 sorted cells were examined across all samples, and a strong correlation was observed between cell number per subset and RNA yield. In the study, TCRB repertoires of sorted circulating CD4+ T cell subsets from recently diagnosed type 1 diabetes patients were compared with those of matched healthy donors. Whereas all 30 or so donors provided naive and central memory subsets, regulatory and stem cell-like memory subsets were isolated from just 8 patients and roughly eight healthy donors. General study outcomes and caveats: Shorter templates might have been favored by PCR, but patient and control samples were amplified and corrected together, so both groups would have been affected equally by any skew. Naive, central memory and regulatory TCRB repertoires appeared to be more similar among patients than among healthy donors. HLA sub-analyses involved small numbers of individuals, so any influence of HLA type on TCRB rearrangement remained unresolved. Because cDNA was sequenced instead of genomic DNA, highly expressing activated cells could be over-represented, though the groups showed no difference in activation or CD3 levels. A moderate but significant shortening of TCRB CDR3 length was observed in type 1 diabetes patients in all four CD4+ subsets. At VDJ recombination sites, patients with type 1 diabetes made fewer insertions and deleted more nucleotides, a pattern implying thymic rearrangement abnormalities.

A single peripheral blood draw of 95 to 150 mL on average was collected from each donor into heparinised tubes. Using a panel that included CD45RO, CCR7, CD25, CD127, CD95 and CD27, naive, central memory, regulatory and stem cell-like memory CD4+ T cells were sorted on a BD FACSAria II. All sorted populations exceeded 95% purity. PBMCs were isolated immediately by Lymphoprep density gradient centrifugation and stained directly without culture. So that batch effects would be minimized, each experiment stained and sorted samples in pairs, pairing one healthy donor with one patient. As for this clone: This receptor's antigen is unknown. Base quality data are lacking; no much larger clone is found one base away.

The High Capacity cDNA Reverse Transcription Kit was used to reverse transcribe all of the isolated RNA, meaning that expressed TCRB transcripts were what got sequenced. Deep immunoSEQ sequencing was applied to naive, central memory and regulatory T cell samples, giving an average of roughly 3.6 million total reads per sample. Sorted cells were lysed in RLT buffer and RNA was extracted with DNase-treated RNeasy Micro or Mini kits, depending on cell number. Each cell subset was processed separately to prevent cross-contamination, with patient and healthy donor samples processed together. The immunoSEQ multiplex PCR was used to amplify TCRB sequences from cDNA, generating 87-bp fragments that spanned the CDR3 region. The amplicons were sequenced using the Illumina HiSeq platform. As for the original processing: Synthetic template baselines were used to correct PCR bias computationally, reads within Hamming distance 2 were collapsed together, and singletons that could not be merged were discarded. By aligning reads against IMGT, V, D and J genes, CDR3 length, and insertions or deletions at six rearrangement sites were assigned. Within each subset, clonotype counts were normalized to the number of sorted cells before true diversity and Gini coefficients were calculated with the tcR R package. The overlap coefficient, calculated on TCRB nucleotide sequences, was used to quantify repertoire sharing. The source is immuneACCESS, and TCRdb retained only in-frame sequences with V and J called. Part of the clones is not carried over; for the studies checked, unresolved V genes explain less than half of this, and the remainder is unexplained. V and J calls and clone size follow that table, whereas D and trimming were derived from the DNA. The sample table lists 200,000 to 300,000 clones, roughly 30% of them with a count of one. The top ten constitute 3.5% to 4% of the sample.

The CDR3 runs 14 residues from the cysteine to the phenylalanine. Solely the CDR3 DNA is kept, with 42 bases framed from the first base. From the germline V gene, CDR1 is SGHDT and CDR2 is YYEEEE. The trim is 6 bases for V and 4 bases for J, with a gap of 16 bases between the germline ends. The chain links TRBV5-6 with TRBJ2-5; 6 matching bases give a weak D call of TRBD2. Sequenced: central memory CD4+ T cells from blood. The source of this sequence is a man aged 25 to 45 in good health. The base sequence is TGTGCCAGCACTAACCAGGGAGCGGGAGAGACCCAGTACTTC. This sequence encodes CASTNQGAGETQYF.